The 19 T cell receptor beta chains below were found in one sample sequenced in a study of T cell responses to AZD1222 COVID-19 vaccine. Here immunoSEQ multiplex PCR was the method, and the copy in TCRdb shows in-frame clones only, minus some. Among some 190,000 clones, 88% were seen once, and the ten largest hold about 7.2%. Sequencing was performed on peripheral blood, taken on day 0 of AZD1222 vaccination. All receptors come from an adult in good health.

The chain combines TRBV25-1 with TRBJ2-1; no firm D call. This CDR3 has 12 residues. Germline V gives CDR1 MGHDK, CDR2 SYGVNS. The V and J ends lost 2 bases and 13 bases respectively, with 12 bases between them. The CDR3 loop is CASSEDGWYQFF. The CDR3 nucleotides are TGTGCCAGCAGTGAAGACGGATGGTACCAGTTCTTC. Using reference TRBV25-1 and TRBJ2-1 for the parts outside the CDR3, the full variable domain is EADIYQTPRYLVIGTGKKITLECSQTMGHDKMYWYQQDPGMELHLIHYSYGVNSTEKGDLSSESTVSRIRTEHFPLTLESARPSHTSQYLCASSEDGWYQFFGPGTRLTVL.

The V gene is TRBV5-4, the J gene TRBJ1-1; D perhaps matches TRBD1 (5 bases). This CDR3 has 15 residues. Trimming left V 2 bases short and J 0 bases short, with 11 bases between. The germline gives CDR1 SGHNT, CDR2 YYREEE (reference sequence). The CDR3 DNA sequence: TGTGCCAGCAGCTTCGCGGGGGGTCTGAACACTGAAGCTTTCTTT. As protein: CASSFAGGLNTEAFF.

The V gene is TRBV27, the J gene TRBJ2-6; D ambiguous. The CDR3 extends over 17 amino acids. The V gene's germline CDR1 is MNHEY and CDR2 SMNVEV (reference sequence). The germline V and J ends were trimmed by 6 bases and 0 bases, with 15 bases remaining between them. CDR3 loop: CASSDTSWYSGANVLTF. CDR3 in DNA: TGTGCCAGCAGCGACACAAGTTGGTACTCTGGGGCCAACGTCCTGACTTTC.

This chain joins TRBV5-4 and TRBJ1-2; perhaps TRBD1 as D (6 bases). This CDR3 has 15 amino acids. Between the trimmed V and J ends, which lost 1 base and 6 bases, there was a span of 16 bases. Per the germline V gene, CDR1 is SGHNT and CDR2 is YYREEE (reference sequence). The CDR3 nucleotides read TGTGCCAGCAGCTTGCCTAAGCTACGACAGGATGGCTACACCTTC. Translating gives CASSLPKLRQDGYTF.

CDR3 nucleotide sequence: TGTGCCAGCAGCCGTCCGCTTCGGCAGAGAAACACCATATATTTT. This encodes CASSRPLRQRNTIYF. V gene TRBV11-2 combines with J gene TRBJ1-3; D ambiguous. The CDR3 length is 15 residues. V lost 5 bases and J lost 5, with 16 bases in between. The germline CDR1 and CDR2 sequences are SGHAT and FQNNGV.

V is TRBV7-2 and J is TRBJ2-1; 8 bases agree with TRBD1. V gave up 5 bases and J gave up 7 bases; unmatched junction bases: 7. This CDR3 has 14 residues. Germline CDR1 and CDR2: SGHTA and FQGNSA. This CDR3 reads CASSADRGLNEQFF. The CDR3 region has the DNA TGTGCCAGCAGCGCTGACAGGGGATTGAATGAGCAGTTCTTC.

The rearrangement joins TRBV5-1 to TRBJ2-7; maybe TRBD1 (5 bases). CDR1 and CDR2 (germline): SGHRS, YFSETQ. The CDR3 consists of 13 residues. V lost 3 bases, J lost 3 bases, and 10 bases lay in between. The CDR3 DNA follows: TGCGCCAGCAGCTACGACAGAGACTACGAGCAGTACTTC. Protein: CASSYDRDYEQYF.

This clone came up a few times. J is TRBJ2-1 and V is TRBV27, with D uncertain. Trimming cost V 1 base and J 7 bases, with 8 bases left between them. This CDR3 comprises 13 residues. Germline V gene sequence: CDR1 MNHEY, CDR2 SMNVEV (reference sequence). The CDR3: CASSLYVENEQFF. The CDR3 nucleotides read TGTGCCAGCAGTTTATATGTAGAGAATGAGCAGTTCTTC.

The rearrangement joins TRBV5-8 to TRBJ2-5, with TRBD1 matching 10 bases. V was pared by 4 bases and J by 5 bases, with 5 bases of the junction left unmatched. This CDR3 region has 14 residues. Per germline, CDR1 SGHTS and CDR2 YDEGEE. The CDR3 nucleotides are TGTGCCAGCAGCAGGGGACAGGGGATGGAGACCCAGTACTTC. Its translation: CASSRGQGMETQYF. Full variable domain (remainder filled in from reference TRBV5-8 and TRBJ2-5): EAGVTQSPTHLIKTRGQQATLRCSPISGHTSVYWYQQALGLGLQFLLWYDEGEERNRGNFPPRFSGRQFPNYSSELNVNALELEDSALYLCASSRGQGMETQYFGPGTRLLVL.

The J gene is TRBJ1-2, the V gene TRBV13; 8 bases line up with TRBD1. The CDR3 loop spans 15 amino acids. The V gene's germline CDR1 is PRHDT and CDR2 FYEKMQ (reference sequence). V lost 5 bases to trimming and J lost 5 bases; unmatched junction nucleotides: 10. The CDR3 coding sequence is TGTGCCAGCAGCGTTTCCGGGACAGGAGATTATGGCTACACCTTC. It encodes CASSVSGTGDYGYTF. The whole variable domain, remainder taken from reference TRBV13 and TRBJ1-2, is AAGVIQSPRHLIKEKRETATLKCYPIPRHDTVYWYQQGPGQDPQFLISFYEKMQSDKGSIPDRFSAQQFSDYHSELNMSSLELGDSALYFCASSVSGTGDYGYTFGSGTRLTVV.

This clone appeared a single time. This sequence joins TRBV6-6 and TRBJ2-5, with 9 bases aligning to TRBD1. The germline V gene encodes CDR1 MNHNY and CDR2 SVGAGI (reference sequence). The J segment lost 7 bases and the V segment lost 6 bases, leaving 12 bases of the junction unmatched. The CDR3 covers 15 residues. The CDR3 DNA reads as TGTGCCAGCAGCCCCCGGGACAGGGTGGCCTGGACCCAGTACTTC. Residues: CASSPRDRVAWTQYF.

V usage is TRBV11-2 and J usage is TRBJ2-1; the match to TRBD1 covers 10 bases. Losses at the gene ends were 1 base for V and 9 bases for J; bases not matched to a gene: 6. The CDR3 is 15 residues long. CDR1 is SGHAT and CDR2 is FQNNGV in the germline V gene. DNA for the CDR3: TGTGCCAGCAGCTTAGGAGGGACAGGGGTAGGTGAGCAGTTCTTC. Translation gives CASSLGGTGVGEQFF. Full variable domain (missing parts from reference TRBV11-2 and TRBJ2-1): EAGVAQSPRYKIIEKRQSVAFWCNPISGHATLYWYQQILGQGPKLLIQFQNNGVVDDSQLPKDRFSAERLKGVDSTLKIQPAKLEDSAVYLCASSLGGTGVGEQFFGPGTRLTVL.

The chain is built from TRBV7-6 and TRBJ2-3; the D gene is possibly TRBD1 (5 bases). The CDR3 is made up of 16 amino acids. V lost 6 bases and J lost 2, with 18 bases in between. CDR1 is SGHVS and CDR2 is FNYEAQ in the germline V gene. The CDR3 protein is CASSSQDSRLTDTQYF. CDR3 bases: TGTGCCAGCAGTTCGCAAGACAGTCGACTCACAGATACGCAGTATTTT.

This clone is a singleton in its sample. This chain links TRBV6-1 with TRBJ1-5, with 9 bases matching TRBD1. The V gene end was trimmed by 2 bases and the J gene end by 4 bases; junction bases not matched to a gene: 12. CDR3 length: 18 amino acids. The germline CDR1 and CDR2 sequences are MNHNS and SASEGT. CDR3: CASSEWALYGTGNQPQHF. CDR3 in DNA: TGTGCCAGCAGTGAATGGGCCCTTTACGGGACAGGGAATCAGCCCCAGCATTTT.

The chain carries TRBV7-9 and TRBJ1-4; tentative D call: TRBD1 (6 bases). The CDR3 is 15 amino acids. Deletions cut 5 bases from V and 12 bases from J, with 22 bases between. Germline values: CDR1 SEHNR, CDR2 FQNEAQ (reference sequence). The DNA for the CDR3 is TGTGCCAGCAGCCTAACCGGGACATCGCCTTATCAACTGTTTTTT. Protein: CASSLTGTSPYQLFF.

A single count supports this clone. The rearrangement uses TRBV9 and TRBJ1-5; D is ambiguous. CDR1 SGDLS and CDR2 YYNGEE come from the germline V gene. The CDR3 totals 15 residues. Trimming took off 5 bases at V and 2 bases at J, with 14 bases between the two ends. CDR3: CASSNDFGGNQPQHF. CDR3 sequence (DNA): TGTGCCAGCAGTAACGACTTCGGAGGCAATCAGCCCCAGCATTTT.

The chain employs TRBV6-5 and TRBJ2-1, with D possibly TRBD1 on 6 matching bases. CDR3 size: 15 residues. Germline V lookup: CDR1 MNHEY, CDR2 SVGAGI. Trimming pared 7 bases from V and 0 bases from J, leaving 13 bases between. The CDR3 spells CASKETGGSYNEQFF. CDR3 bases: TGTGCCAGCAAAGAGACAGGTGGCTCCTACAATGAGCAGTTCTTC.

The chain employs TRBV19 and TRBJ2-2; D unclear. The CDR3 sequence is 13 residues long. The germline CDR1 and CDR2 sequences are LNHDA and SQIVND (reference sequence). The V and J ends lost 6 bases and 4 bases respectively, with 9 bases between them. The CDR3 DNA reads TGTGCCAGTAGCCCGAGCGTCACCGGGGAGCTGTTTTTT. This sequence encodes CASSPSVTGELFF.

The rearrangement joins TRBV13 to TRBJ2-1; D unresolved. The length of the CDR3 is 16 residues. CDR1 PRHDT and CDR2 FYEKMQ come from the germline V gene (reference sequence). The V end was cut by 3 bases, the J end by 3 bases, with 15 bases between. CDR3: CASSFFGRSSYNEQFF. CDR3 DNA sequence: TGTGCCAGCAGCTTTTTCGGCAGATCGAGCTACAATGAGCAGTTCTTC.